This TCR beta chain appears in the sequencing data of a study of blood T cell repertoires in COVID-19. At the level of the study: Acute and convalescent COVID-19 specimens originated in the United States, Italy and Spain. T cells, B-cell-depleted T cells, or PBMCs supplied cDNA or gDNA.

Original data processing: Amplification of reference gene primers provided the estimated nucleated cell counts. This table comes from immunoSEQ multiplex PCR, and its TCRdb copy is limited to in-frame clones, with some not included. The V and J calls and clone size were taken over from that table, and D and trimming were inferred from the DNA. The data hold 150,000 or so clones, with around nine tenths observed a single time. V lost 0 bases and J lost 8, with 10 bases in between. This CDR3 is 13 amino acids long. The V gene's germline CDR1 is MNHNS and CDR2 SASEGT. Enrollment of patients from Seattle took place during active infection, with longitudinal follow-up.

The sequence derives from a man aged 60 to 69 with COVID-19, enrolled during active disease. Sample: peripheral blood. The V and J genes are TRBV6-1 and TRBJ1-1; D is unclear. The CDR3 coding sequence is TGTGCCAGCAGTGAAGCGCGAGGTGGAGAAGCTTTCTTT. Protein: CASSEARGGEAFF.